This T cell receptor (beta chain) was captured in a study of blood T cell repertoires in COVID-19. Germline V gene lookup returns CDR1 MGHRA and CDR2 YSYEKL. V shed 2 bases, J shed 3 bases, and the junction held 14 bases outside the gene matches. The CDR3 has 18 residues. Assay: immunoSEQ multiplex PCR; the TCRdb copy retains only in-frame clones and omits some. The sample holds some 200,000 clones, roughly 75% seen once. The sample consisted of peripheral blood. The TCR sequence derives from a woman aged 70 to 79 with acute or convalescent COVID-19. V gene TRBV4-1 combines with J gene TRBJ2-5; TRBD2 agrees at 8 bases. CDR3 DNA sequence: TGCGCCAGCAGCCAATCTTGGCGGGGGGCCTATATCGAAGAGACCCAGTACTTC. The encoded protein is CASSQSWRGAYIEETQYF.